The clone carrying this TCR beta chain has only one observation. Original methodology: Nucleated cell counts were estimated from reference gene primer amplification. Profiling relied on immunoSEQ multiplex PCR, and the TCRdb table lists in-frame clones only, not all of them. V and J calls and clone size are copied from that table; D and trimming were computed from the DNA. Among roughly 190,000 clones listed, approximately 90% were seen once. Germline CDR1 reads MNHEY; CDR2 reads SVGAGI. The CDR3 consists of 14 residues. The V and J ends lost 8 bases and 5 bases respectively, with 18 bases between them. This sample stems from a study of blood T cell repertoires in COVID-19.

The source is a woman aged 40 to 50 who had recovered from COVID-19. Sequenced material: peripheral blood. The chain has TRBV6-5 and TRBJ2-5, with D perhaps TRBD2 (5 bases). CDR3 nucleotide sequence: TGTGCCAGCCAAGGGCAGGAGGTTTCGGAGACCCAGTACTTC. Its translation: CASQGQEVSETQYF.